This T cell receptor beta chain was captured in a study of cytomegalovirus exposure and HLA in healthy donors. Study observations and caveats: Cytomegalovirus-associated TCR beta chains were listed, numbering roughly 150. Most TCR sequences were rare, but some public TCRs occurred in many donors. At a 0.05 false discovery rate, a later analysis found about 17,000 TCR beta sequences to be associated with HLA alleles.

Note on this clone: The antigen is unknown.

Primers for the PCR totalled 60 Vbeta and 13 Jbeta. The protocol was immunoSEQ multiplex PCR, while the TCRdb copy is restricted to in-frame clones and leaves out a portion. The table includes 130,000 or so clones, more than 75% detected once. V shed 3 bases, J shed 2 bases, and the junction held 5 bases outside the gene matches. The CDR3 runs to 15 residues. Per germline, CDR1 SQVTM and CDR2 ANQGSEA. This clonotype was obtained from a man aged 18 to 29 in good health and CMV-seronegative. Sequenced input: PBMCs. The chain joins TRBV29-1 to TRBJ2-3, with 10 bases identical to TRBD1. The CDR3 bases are TGCAGCGTTGACGGGACAGGGGAAAACACAGATACGCAGTATTTT. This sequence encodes CSVDGTGENTDTQYF.